This T cell receptor beta chain was recovered during a study of post-analysis software for immune sequencing data. Study-wide findings and caveats: Among several TRBV segments more frequent in patients than controls were TRBV5-6, TRBV5-1 and TRBV20-1.

V gave up 7 bases and J gave up 4 bases; unmatched junction bases: 7. This CDR3 has 15 amino acids. Germline lookup yields CDR1 MDHEN and CDR2 SYDVKM. TCR beta cDNA libraries had unique molecular identifiers. Each CDR3 protein gets one entry after TCRdb re-called the PCR reads with MiXCR. This table holds hundreds of thousands of distinct CDR3 sequences, about 27% found once. This clonotype was seen a few times. Its specificity is not known. The sample taken for sequencing was blood. The clonotype originates from a girl aged 10-17 years with multiple sclerosis. The chain links TRBV28 to TRBJ2-1; TRBD2 matches at 10 bases. The DNA for the CDR3 is TGTGCCAGCACCTCTGGACTAGCGGATTACAATGAGCAGTTCTTC. It codes for CASTSGLADYNEQFF.